This T cell receptor beta chain was sequenced during a study of blood T cell repertoires in COVID-19. Study details: The cDNA or gDNA used as material had been derived from T cells, B-cell-depleted T cells, or PBMCs.

CDR1 is LNHDA, CDR2 SQIVND, per germline (reference sequence). Trimming took off 7 bases at V and 4 bases at J, with 13 bases between the two ends. The length of the CDR3 is 13 residues. This clone was detected once. Using immunoSEQ multiplex PCR, the repertoire was profiled, and TCRdb retains in-frame clones only, with some absent. Among 150,000 to 200,000 clones listed, around 81% were seen once. The sequence was collected from a human donor with acute or convalescent COVID-19. The donor label of this sample is uncertain. The chain combines TRBV19 with TRBJ1-1, with D tentatively TRBD1 (5 bases). Sequences were obtained from peripheral blood. The CDR3 DNA reads TGTGCCAGTAAGAGGGGAGGAGGCACTGAAGCTTTCTTT. Encoded protein: CASKRGGGTEAFF.